The entry below describes one T cell receptor beta chain. No antigen is known for it. No base-level quality is on record; no much larger clone is a single base apart. TCRbeta CDR3 regions were amplified from genomic DNA using the immunoSEQ Assay, a bias-controlled multiplex PCR. The authors' pipeline ran thus. Nucleated cell counts per sample were estimated from amplification of reference gene primers within the assay. To quantify the absolute abundance of each unique TCRbeta CDR3 rearrangement, sequence reads were collapsed and filtered. For each sample, productive Simpson clonality was calculated by taking the square root of Simpson's diversity index across productive rearrangements. TCRdb mirrors the immuneACCESS table, restricted to in-frame sequences. Some clones are absent from its copies; in checked studies, under half trace to an unresolved V gene, and the reason for the others is unknown. V, J and clone size are those of that table, while D and trimming were read from the DNA. The sample table contains 300,000 to 350,000 clones; only one count was recorded for around 92% of them. Almost 9.5% of the sample rests with the top ten.

Participants in the prospective study were aged roughly 18 to 89 years, lived in approximately 26 United States geographic areas, and enrolled through a virtual design. In the prospective study, participants were assigned to cohorts based on the clinical history participants reported in a screening survey and a study questionnaire. For ImmuneRACE Cohort 3, a participant was defined as recovered based on two consecutive negative NP/OP PCR tests, clearance by a healthcare professional, or resolution of symptoms. Mobile phlebotomists in the prospective study collected whole blood, serum and a nasopharyngeal or oropharyngeal swab from every participant. Participants in the prospective study had the option to provide additional blood draws and questionnaires over an approximately 2-month period. Before DNA extraction, blood samples from the prospective study were shipped at room temperature or frozen.

The data stem from a study of blood T cell repertoires in COVID-19 (TCRdb year 2020). For the study in its entirety: Samples from collaborators originated in the United States, Italy and Spain and spanned both the acute and convalescent phases of COVID-19. A freely available public database, intended as a resource for researchers studying the immune response to SARS-CoV-2, is where the repertoires were released. The material from the prospective study consisted of cDNA or gDNA derived from T cells, B-cell-depleted T cells, or PBMCs. Where available, HLA class I and class II types were taken from metadata supplied by the sample provider and were not determined by assay-based typing. Sample metadata almost always included a de-identified subject ID, COVID-19 status, age in years and sex. The dataset comprised deeply sampled blood TCRbeta repertoires from subjects exposed to, actively infected with, or recovered from COVID-19. Samples came from the ongoing ImmuneRACE study (first 160 participants) plus 1,254 subjects from 6 global collaborators.

The CDR3 starts with the cysteine, ends with the phenylalanine, and has 16 residues. This entry keeps only the CDR3 DNA: 48 bases, framed from base 1. V gives up 2 bases and J gives up 8 bases, and the segment between their germline ends measures 18 bases. For CDR1 and CDR2, the germline V gene (reference sequence) lists LNHNV and YYDKDF. Results and caveats for the whole study, not just this receptor: The amount of clinical and demographic metadata varied by source and participant and was provided uncurated.

This TCR was recovered from a woman in her twenties or thirties who had recovered from COVID-19. Recombination joined TRBV15 with TRBJ1-4; 5 matching bases give a weak D call of TRBD1. The sample taken for sequencing was PBMCs or T cells enriched from blood (not recorded which). The sequence in DNA is TGTGCCACCAGCAGACGCACAGGTGCGACTTCGGAAAAACTGTTTTTT. Translated, this is CATSRRTGATSEKLFF. Supplemented by the reference TRBV15 and TRBJ1-4 proteins around the CDR3, the complete variable domain is DAMVIQNPRYQVTQFGKPVTLSCSQTLNHNVMYWYQQKSSQAPKLLFHYYDKDFNNEADTPDNFQSRRPNTSFCFLDIRSPGLGDTAMYLCATSRRTGATSEKLFFGSGTQLSVL.